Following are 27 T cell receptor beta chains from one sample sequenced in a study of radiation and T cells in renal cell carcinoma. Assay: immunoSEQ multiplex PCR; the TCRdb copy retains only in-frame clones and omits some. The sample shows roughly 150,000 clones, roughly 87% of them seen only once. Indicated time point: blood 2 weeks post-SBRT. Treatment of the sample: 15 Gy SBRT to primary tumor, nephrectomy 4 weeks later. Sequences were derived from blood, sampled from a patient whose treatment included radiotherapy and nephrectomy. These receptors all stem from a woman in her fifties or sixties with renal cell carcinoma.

CDR3: CASLGDETQYF. As DNA, the CDR3 is TGTGCCAGCCTGGGGGACGAGACCCAGTACTTC. The J gene is TRBJ2-5, the V gene TRBV2; D is possibly TRBD1 or TRBD2 (5 bases each). The CDR3 sequence is 11 residues long. With 8 bases removed from V and 5 bases from J, the gap between germline ends came to 9 bases. The germline gives CDR1 SNHLY, CDR2 FYNNEI. Together with reference TRBV2 and TRBJ2-5, the CDR3 gives the full variable domain: EPEVTQTPSHQVTQMGQEVILRCVPISNHLYFYWYRQILGQKVEFLVSFYNNEISEKSEIFDDQFSVERPDGSNFTLKIRSTKLEDSAMYFCASLGDETQYFGPGTRLLVL.

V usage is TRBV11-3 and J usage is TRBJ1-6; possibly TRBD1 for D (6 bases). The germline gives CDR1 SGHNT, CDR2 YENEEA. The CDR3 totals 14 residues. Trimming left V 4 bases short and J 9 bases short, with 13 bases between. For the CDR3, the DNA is TGTGCCAGCAGCTCCGGAGGGGGATCTTCACCCCTCCACTTT. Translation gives CASSSGGGSSPLHF.

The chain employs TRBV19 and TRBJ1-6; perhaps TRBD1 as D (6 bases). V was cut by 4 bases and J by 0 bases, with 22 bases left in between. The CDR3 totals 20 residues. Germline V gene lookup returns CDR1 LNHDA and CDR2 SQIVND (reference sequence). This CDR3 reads CASSRGQYNYLNSYNSPLHF. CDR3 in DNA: TGTGCCAGTAGTAGAGGACAGTATAACTACCTAAACTCCTATAATTCACCCCTCCACTTT.

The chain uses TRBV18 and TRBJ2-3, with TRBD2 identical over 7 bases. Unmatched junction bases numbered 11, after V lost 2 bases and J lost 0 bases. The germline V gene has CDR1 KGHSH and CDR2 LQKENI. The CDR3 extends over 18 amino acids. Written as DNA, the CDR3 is TGTGCCAGCTCACCAGACGGCGGGGGACGAATAAGCACAGATACGCAGTATTTT. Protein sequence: CASSPDGGGRISTDTQYF.

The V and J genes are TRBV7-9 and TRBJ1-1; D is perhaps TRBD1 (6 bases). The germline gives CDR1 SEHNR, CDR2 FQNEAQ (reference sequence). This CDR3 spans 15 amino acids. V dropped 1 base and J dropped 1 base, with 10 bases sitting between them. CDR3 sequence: CASSLGRGANTEAFF. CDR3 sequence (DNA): TGTGCCAGCAGCTTAGGCCGGGGGGCGAACACTGAAGCTTTCTTT. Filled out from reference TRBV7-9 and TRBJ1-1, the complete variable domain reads DTGVSQNPRHKITKRGQNVTFRCDPISEHNRLYWYRQTLGQGPEFLTYFQNEAQLEKSRLLSDRFSAERPKGSFSTLEIQRTEQGDSAMYLCASSLGRGANTEAFFGQGTRLTVV.

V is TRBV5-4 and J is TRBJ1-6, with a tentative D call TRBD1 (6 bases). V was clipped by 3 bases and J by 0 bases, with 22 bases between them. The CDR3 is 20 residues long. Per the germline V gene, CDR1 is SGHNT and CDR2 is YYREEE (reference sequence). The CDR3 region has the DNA TGTGCCAGCAGCTCGTATAGCAGGGGTTGGCGGGGCTCCTATAATTCACCCCTCCACTTT. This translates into CASSSYSRGWRGSYNSPLHF. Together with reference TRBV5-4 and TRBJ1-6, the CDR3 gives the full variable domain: ETGVTQSPTHLIKTRGQQVTLRCSSQSGHNTVSWYQQALGQGPQFIFQYYREEENGRGNFPPRFSGLQFPNYSSELNVNALELDDSALYLCASSSYSRGWRGSYNSPLHFGNGTRLTVT.

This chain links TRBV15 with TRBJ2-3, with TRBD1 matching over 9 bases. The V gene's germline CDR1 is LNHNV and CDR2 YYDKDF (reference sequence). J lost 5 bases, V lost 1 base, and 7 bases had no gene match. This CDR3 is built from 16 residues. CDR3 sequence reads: CATSRAVTGGIDTQYF. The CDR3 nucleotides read TGTGCCACCAGCAGAGCTGTAACAGGGGGCATAGATACGCAGTATTTT.

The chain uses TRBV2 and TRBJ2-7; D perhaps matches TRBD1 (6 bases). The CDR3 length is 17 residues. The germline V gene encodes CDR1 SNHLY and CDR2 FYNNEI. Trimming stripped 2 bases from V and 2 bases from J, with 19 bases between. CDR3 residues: CASSEPYPGTQTYEQYF. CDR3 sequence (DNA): TGTGCCAGCAGTGAACCCTATCCCGGGACACAGACCTACGAGCAGTACTTC. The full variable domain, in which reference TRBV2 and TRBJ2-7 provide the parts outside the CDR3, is EPEVTQTPSHQVTQMGQEVILRCVPISNHLYFYWYRQILGQKVEFLVSFYNNEISEKSEIFDDQFSVERPDGSNFTLKIRSTKLEDSAMYFCASSEPYPGTQTYEQYFGPGTRLTVT.

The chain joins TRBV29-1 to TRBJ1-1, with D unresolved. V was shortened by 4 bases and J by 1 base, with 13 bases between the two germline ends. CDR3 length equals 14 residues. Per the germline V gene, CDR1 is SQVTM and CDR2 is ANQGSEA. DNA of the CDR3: TGCAGCGTTGTTTTAACTCGGACGAACACTGAAGCTTTCTTT. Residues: CSVVLTRTNTEAFF.

This CDR3 is CASSEGLEQSNTIYF. DNA for the CDR3: TGTGCCAGCAGTGAAGGGTTGGAACAGTCAAACACCATATATTTT. The chain combines TRBV6-1 with TRBJ1-3; D is unresolved. This CDR3 spans 15 amino acids. The V gene's germline CDR1 is MNHNS and CDR2 SASEGT. Trimming stripped 1 base from V and 6 bases from J, with 13 bases between.

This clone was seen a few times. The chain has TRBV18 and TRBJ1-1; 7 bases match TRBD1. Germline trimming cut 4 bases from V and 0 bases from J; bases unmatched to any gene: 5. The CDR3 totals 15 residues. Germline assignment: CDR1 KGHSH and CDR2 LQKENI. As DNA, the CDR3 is TGTGCCAGCTCACTAACGGGACAGCTGAACACTGAAGCTTTCTTT. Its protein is CASSLTGQLNTEAFF. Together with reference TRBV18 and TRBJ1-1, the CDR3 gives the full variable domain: NAGVMQNPRHLVRRRGQEARLRCSPMKGHSHVYWYRQLPEEGLKFMVYLQKENIIDESGMPKERFSAEFPKEGPSILRIQQVVRGDSAAYFCASSLTGQLNTEAFFGQGTRLTVV.

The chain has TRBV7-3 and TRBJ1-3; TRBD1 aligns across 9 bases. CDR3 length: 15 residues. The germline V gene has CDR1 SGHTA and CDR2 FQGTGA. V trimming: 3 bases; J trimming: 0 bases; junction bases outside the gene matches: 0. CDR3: CASSLGQGSGNTIYF. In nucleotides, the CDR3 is TGTGCCAGCAGCTTGGGACAGGGCTCTGGAAACACCATATATTTT.

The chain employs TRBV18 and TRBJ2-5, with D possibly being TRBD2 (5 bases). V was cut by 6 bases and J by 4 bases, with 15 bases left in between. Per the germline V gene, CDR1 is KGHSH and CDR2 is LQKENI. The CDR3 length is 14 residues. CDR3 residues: CASSAVSGSETQYF. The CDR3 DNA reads TGTGCCAGCTCTGCTGTTTCGGGATCAGAGACCCAGTACTTC.

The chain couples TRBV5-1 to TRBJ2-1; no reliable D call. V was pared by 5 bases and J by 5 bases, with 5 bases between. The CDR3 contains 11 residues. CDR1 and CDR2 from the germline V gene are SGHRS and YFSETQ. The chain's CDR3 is CASSWHNEQFF. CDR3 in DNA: TGCGCCAGCAGTTGGCACAATGAGCAGTTCTTC.

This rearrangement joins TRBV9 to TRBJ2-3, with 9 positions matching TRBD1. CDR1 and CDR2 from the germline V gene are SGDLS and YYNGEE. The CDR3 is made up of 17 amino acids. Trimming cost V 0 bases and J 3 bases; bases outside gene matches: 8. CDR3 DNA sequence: TGTGCCAGCAGCGTAGGGACACAGGGGGCAGTGACAGATACGCAGTATTTT. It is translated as CASSVGTQGAVTDTQYF.

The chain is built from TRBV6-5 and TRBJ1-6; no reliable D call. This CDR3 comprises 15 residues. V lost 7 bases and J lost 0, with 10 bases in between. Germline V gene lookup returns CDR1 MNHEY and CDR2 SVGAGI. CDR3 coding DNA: TGTGCCAGCATCCAGACGAGCTCCTATAATTCACCCCTCCACTTT. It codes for CASIQTSSYNSPLHF.

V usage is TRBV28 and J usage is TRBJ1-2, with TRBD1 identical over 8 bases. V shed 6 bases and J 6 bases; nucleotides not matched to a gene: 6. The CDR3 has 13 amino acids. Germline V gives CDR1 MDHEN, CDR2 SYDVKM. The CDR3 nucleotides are TGTGCCAGCAGACGGACAGGGCCGGATGGCTACACCTTC. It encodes CASRRTGPDGYTF.

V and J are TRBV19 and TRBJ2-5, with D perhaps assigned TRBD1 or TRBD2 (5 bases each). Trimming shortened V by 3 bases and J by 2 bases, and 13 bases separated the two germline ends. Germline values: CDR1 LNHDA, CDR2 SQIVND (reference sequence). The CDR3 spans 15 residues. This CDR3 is CASSILRDGQETQYF. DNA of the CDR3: TGTGCCAGTAGTATTCTCCGGGACGGTCAAGAGACCCAGTACTTC.

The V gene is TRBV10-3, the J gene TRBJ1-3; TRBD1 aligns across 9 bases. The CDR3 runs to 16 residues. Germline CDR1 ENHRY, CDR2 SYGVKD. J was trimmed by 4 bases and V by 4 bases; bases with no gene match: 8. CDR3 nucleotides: TGTGCCATCAGTGGATGGGACAGGGAATCAGGAAACACCATATATTTT. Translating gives CAISGWDRESGNTIYF.

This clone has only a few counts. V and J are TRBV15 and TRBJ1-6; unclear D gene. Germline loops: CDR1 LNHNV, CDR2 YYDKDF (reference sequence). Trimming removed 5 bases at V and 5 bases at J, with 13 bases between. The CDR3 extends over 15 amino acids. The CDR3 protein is CATSAILGDNSPLHF. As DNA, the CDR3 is TGTGCCACCAGCGCTATCCTTGGGGATAATTCACCCCTCCACTTT.

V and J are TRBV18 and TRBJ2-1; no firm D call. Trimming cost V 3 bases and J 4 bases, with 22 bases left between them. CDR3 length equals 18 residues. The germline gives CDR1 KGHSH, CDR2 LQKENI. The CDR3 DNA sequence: TGTGCCAGCTCACCCTCCCCTTCTTCGAGACCACTTTACAATGAGCAGTTCTTC. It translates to CASSPSPSSRPLYNEQFF.

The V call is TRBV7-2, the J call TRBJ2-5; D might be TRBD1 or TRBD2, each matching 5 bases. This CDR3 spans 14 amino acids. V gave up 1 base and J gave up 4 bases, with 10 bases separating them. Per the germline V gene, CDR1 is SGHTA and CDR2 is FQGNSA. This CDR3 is CASSLVAGRETQYF. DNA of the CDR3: TGTGCCAGCAGCTTAGTTGCAGGGAGAGAGACCCAGTACTTC.

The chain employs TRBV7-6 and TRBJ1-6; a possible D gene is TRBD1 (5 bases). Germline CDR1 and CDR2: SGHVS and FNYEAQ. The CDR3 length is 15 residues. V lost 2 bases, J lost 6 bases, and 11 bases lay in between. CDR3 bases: TGTGCCAGCAGCTTATCTCGGGACGGTAATTCACCCCTCCACTTT. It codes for CASSLSRDGNSPLHF.

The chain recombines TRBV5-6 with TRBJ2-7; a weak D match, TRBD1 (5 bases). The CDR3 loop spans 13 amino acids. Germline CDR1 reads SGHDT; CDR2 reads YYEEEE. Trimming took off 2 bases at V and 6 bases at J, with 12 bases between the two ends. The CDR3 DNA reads TGTGCCAGCAGCTTAGGGGTCACCGGCGAGCAGTACTTC. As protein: CASSLGVTGEQYF.

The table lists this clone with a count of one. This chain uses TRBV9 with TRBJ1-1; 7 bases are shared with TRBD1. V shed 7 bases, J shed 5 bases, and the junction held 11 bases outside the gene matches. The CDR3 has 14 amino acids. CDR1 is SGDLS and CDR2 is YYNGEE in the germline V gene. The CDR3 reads CASSKEGARTEAFF. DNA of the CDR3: TGTGCCAGCTCCAAGGAGGGGGCAAGGACTGAAGCTTTCTTT.

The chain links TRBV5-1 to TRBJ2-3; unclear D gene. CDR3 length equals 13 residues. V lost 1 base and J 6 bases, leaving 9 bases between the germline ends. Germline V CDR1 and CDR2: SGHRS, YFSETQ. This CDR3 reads CASSLSVRDTQYF. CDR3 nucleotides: TGCGCCAGCAGCTTGTCTGTCAGGGATACGCAGTATTTT.

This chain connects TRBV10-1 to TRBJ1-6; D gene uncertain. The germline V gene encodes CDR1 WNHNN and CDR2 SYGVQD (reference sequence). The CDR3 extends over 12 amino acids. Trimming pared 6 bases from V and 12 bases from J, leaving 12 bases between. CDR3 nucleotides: TGCGCCAGCAGAAGGGAATCCGGACCCCTCCACTTT. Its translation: CASRRESGPLHF.